This T cell receptor (beta chain) emerged from a study of Graves' ophthalmopathy and Graves' hyperthyroidism. The authors amplified TCR beta CDR3 regions, and they did so from RNA transcripts for repertoire sequencing. HTBI primers served in a first-round RT-PCR, which a second-round multiplex PCR followed. TCRdb reprocessed the multiplex PCR reads via MiXCR and lists one record per CDR3 protein. The sample gives approximately 1.2 million distinct CDR3 sequences, around a third of which show up once; roughly 10% is in the top ten. This clonotype was recorded at least ten times. What it recognizes is unknown. The CDR3 is 13 amino acids. V dropped 5 bases and J dropped 7 bases, with 14 bases sitting between them. CDR1 is SEHNR and CDR2 is FQNEAQ in the germline V gene (reference sequence). Overall study results and limits: In blood, most expanded thyroid clonotypes above 0.001 frequency were also detected.

The specimen sequenced was peripheral blood or thyroid tissue (not recorded which). This chain joins TRBV7-9 and TRBJ1-2; no reliable D call. The receptor was isolated from an adult man with Graves' hyperthyroidism. CDR3 DNA sequence: TGTGCCAGCAGCACCGACTGGGAGGGTGGCTACACCTTC. The encoded protein is CASSTDWEGGYTF. The full variable domain, its missing parts supplied by reference TRBV7-9 and TRBJ1-2, is DTGVSQNPRHKITKRGQNVTFRCDPISEHNRLYWYRQTLGQGPEFLTYFQNEAQLEKSRLLSDRFSAERPKGSFSTLEIQRTEQGDSAMYLCASSTDWEGGYTFGSGTRLTVV.